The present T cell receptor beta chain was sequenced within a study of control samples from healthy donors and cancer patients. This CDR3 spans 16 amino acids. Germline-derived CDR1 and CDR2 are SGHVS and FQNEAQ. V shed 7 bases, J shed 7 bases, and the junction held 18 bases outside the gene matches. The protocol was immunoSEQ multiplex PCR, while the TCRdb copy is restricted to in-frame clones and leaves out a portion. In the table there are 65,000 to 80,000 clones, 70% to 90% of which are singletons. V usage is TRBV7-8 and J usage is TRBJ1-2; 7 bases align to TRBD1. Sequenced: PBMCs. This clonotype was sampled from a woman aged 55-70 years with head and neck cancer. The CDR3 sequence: CASTSGGQRRPGGYTF. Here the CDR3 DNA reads TGTGCCAGCACCTCTGGGGGACAGCGTAGGCCTGGTGGCTACACCTTC. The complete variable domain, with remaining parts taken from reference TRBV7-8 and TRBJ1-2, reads GAGVSQSPRYKVAKRGQDVALRCDPISGHVSLFWYQQALGQGPEFLTYFQNEAQLDKSGLPSDRFFAERPEGSVSTLKIQRTQQEDSAVYLCASTSGGQRRPGGYTFGSGTRLTVV.